The text below deals with one TCR beta chain. Its ends do not fully match the called genes, so a read error is possible. The data belong to a study of patients and donors after allogeneic stem cell transplantation. This CDR3 is 12 amino acids long. Germline values: CDR1 DFQATT, CDR2 SNEGSKA (reference sequence). TCRdb analysed the RT-PCR reads with MiXCR anew, one entry per CDR3 protein. The sample holds roughly 940,000 distinct CDR3 sequences, about a sixth seen once. Sequencing was done on a sample of blood, either unsorted or a sorted T cell fraction (not recorded which). V usage is TRBV20-1 and J usage is TRBJ2-1; the D gene is possibly TRBD1 (6 bases). This TCR derives from a human donor who was either an allogeneic HSCT recipient or a stem cell or donor lymphocyte infusion donor (not recorded which). It is not recorded whose cells these are; they may come from a transplant donor. In nucleotides, the CDR3 is TGCAGTGCTAGAGAGTATGTTAGGGGGTGGCTCTTC. This codes for CSAREYVRGWLF.